The 28 T cell receptor beta chains listed next were all sequenced from one sample in a study of blood T cell repertoires in COVID-19. The protocol was immunoSEQ multiplex PCR, while the TCRdb copy is restricted to in-frame clones and leaves out a portion. The sample contains some 210,000 clones, roughly 81% of which appear only once. The sequenced sample consisted of peripheral blood. The origin of the receptors is a woman aged 70-85 years with active or convalescent COVID-19.

This sequence joins TRBV6-5 and TRBJ2-7; 13 positions agree with TRBD2. Germline loops: CDR1 MNHEY, CDR2 SVGAGI. This CDR3 comprises 15 residues. The trim removed 4 bases at V and 4 bases at J, leaving 4 bases unmatched. The CDR3 loop reads CASSSRLAGGYEQYF. The CDR3 DNA follows: TGTGCCAGCAGTTCGAGACTAGCGGGAGGATACGAGCAGTACTTC.

This sequence joins TRBV3-1 (or the pseudogene TRBV3-2) and TRBJ2-7; the D is unclear. The CDR3 is made up of 13 amino acids. With 5 bases removed from V and 4 bases from J, the gap between germline ends came to 12 bases. Germline values: CDR1 LGHDT, CDR2 YNNKEL (reference sequence). DNA of the CDR3: TGTGCCAGCAGCTCCCCCCCCGTTTACGAGCAGTACTTC. Residues: CASSSPPVYEQYF.

V usage is TRBV6-4 and J usage is TRBJ1-1; D unresolved. This CDR3 has 14 amino acids. Germline CDR1 and CDR2: MRHNA and SNTAGT. Trimming took off 6 bases at V and 4 bases at J, with 15 bases between the two ends. CDR3 bases: TGTGCCAGCAGGGTAGAGGATTGGTCCACTGAAGCTTTCTTT. Protein sequence: CASRVEDWSTEAFF.

V usage is TRBV18 and J usage is TRBJ1-5; no firm D call. CDR3 length: 14 amino acids. The ends were cut back, 5 bases at V and 0 bases at J, with 8 bases in the middle. Looked up from germline, CDR1 is KGHSH and CDR2 is LQKENI. CDR3 in DNA: TGTGCCAGCTCAACACAGAGTAGCAATCAGCCCCAGCATTTT. Protein product: CASSTQSSNQPQHF.

This clone was picked up many times. The genes are TRBV19 and TRBJ2-3; TRBD2 might be the D (5 bases). CDR3 length: 15 residues. Trimming stripped 1 base from V and 5 bases from J, with 13 bases between. Germline CDR1 and CDR2: LNHDA and SQIVND (reference sequence). The CDR3 is CASSIATGYKDTQYF. CDR3 in DNA: TGTGCCAGTAGTATAGCGACGGGATATAAAGATACGCAGTATTTT.

The V and J genes are TRBV5-4 and TRBJ1-2; 9 nucleotides agree with TRBD1. This CDR3 is built from 14 residues. The junction had 5 bases not matched to a gene; V was cut back by 0 bases and J by 8 bases. The germline V gene encodes CDR1 SGHNT and CDR2 YYREEE (reference sequence). Here the CDR3 DNA reads TGTGCCAGCAGCTTGGGTACAGGGGGCTTAGGCTACACCTTC. It translates to CASSLGTGGLGYTF.

V is TRBV11-2 and J is TRBJ1-2; tentatively, D is TRBD1 (6 bases). Germline lookup yields CDR1 SGHAT and CDR2 FQNNGV. V dropped 6 bases and J dropped 8 bases, with 22 bases sitting between them. The CDR3 length is 15 residues. CDR3 protein: CASSGLRGRLWGYTF. The DNA of the CDR3 is TGTGCCAGCAGTGGTCTCAGGGGTAGACTCTGGGGCTACACCTTC.

Only a few counts were recorded for this clone. The V call is TRBV5-1, the J call TRBJ1-1, with D perhaps TRBD1 (5 bases). This CDR3 has 13 amino acids. Germline V lookup: CDR1 SGHRS, CDR2 YFSETQ. V gave up 1 base and J gave up 4 bases, with 8 bases separating them. CDR3 amino acids: CASSLYRSTEAFF. The CDR3 DNA reads as TGCGCCAGCAGCTTGTACAGGAGCACTGAAGCTTTCTTT.

The rearrangement uses TRBV9 and TRBJ1-4; 10 nucleotides match TRBD1. J lost 5 bases, V lost 0 bases, and 7 bases had no gene match. This CDR3 is built from 17 residues. Germline lookup yields CDR1 SGDLS and CDR2 YYNGEE. CDR3 in amino acids: CASSVGTGGLRNEKLFF. The CDR3 DNA reads TGTGCCAGCAGCGTAGGGACAGGGGGTCTTCGGAATGAAAAACTGTTTTTT.

The chain links TRBV27 to TRBJ1-1; unclear D gene. This CDR3 has 14 amino acids. V shed 1 base and J shed 1 base, with 7 bases lying between them. The V gene's germline CDR1 is MNHEY and CDR2 SMNVEV (reference sequence). CDR3 sequence (DNA): TGTGCCAGCAGTTTATACAGATCGAACACTGAAGCTTTCTTT. It yields the protein CASSLYRSNTEAFF.

This clone showed up just a few times. The J gene is TRBJ2-3, the V gene TRBV5-6, with D unresolved. The CDR3 is 13 amino acids. From germline, CDR1 is SGHDT and CDR2 YYEEEE. Trimming cost V 4 bases and J 1 base, with 7 bases left between them. For the CDR3, the DNA is TGTGCCAGCAGCATCCGCGGCACAGATACGCAGTATTTT. It encodes CASSIRGTDTQYF.

The chain recombines TRBV6-5 with TRBJ2-1, with 10 bases matching TRBD2. CDR3 length equals 14 residues. V dropped 8 bases and J dropped 9; count of bases not matched to a gene: 10. Germline CDR1 and CDR2: MNHEY and SVGAGI. The CDR3 nucleotides read TGTGCCAGCTCGAAGCGGGAGGGCCTTGGTGAGCAGTTCTTC. It codes for CASSKREGLGEQFF.

This chain links TRBV5-1 with TRBJ2-7, with 9 nucleotides matching TRBD2. This CDR3 region has 14 residues. V was pared by 5 bases and J by 5 bases, with 8 bases of the junction left unmatched. Per the germline V gene, CDR1 is SGHRS and CDR2 is YFSETQ. CDR3 in DNA: TGCGCCAGCAGGGGGGCGGGAGGGCCCGACGAGCAGTACTTC. Its protein product is CASRGAGGPDEQYF. The full variable domain, completed using reference TRBV5-1 and TRBJ2-7, is KAGVTQTPRYLIKTRGQQVTLSCSPISGHRSVSWYQQTPGQGLQFLFEYFSETQRNKGNFPGRFSGRQFSNSRSEMNVSTLELGDSALYLCASRGAGGPDEQYFGPGTRLTVT.

V gene TRBV11-3 combines with J gene TRBJ2-3; no reliable D call. Trimming took off 1 base at V and 3 bases at J, with 5 bases between the two ends. CDR3 length: 13 amino acids. Germline CDR1 SGHNT, CDR2 YENEEA. The CDR3 DNA reads TGTGCCAGCAGCTTAGGGCCGACAGATACGCAGTATTTT. Its translation: CASSLGPTDTQYF.

This clone was counted once. The chain links TRBV12-3 or TRBV12-4 to TRBJ2-7; possibly TRBD2 for D (5 bases). The ends were cut back, 6 bases at V and 7 bases at J, with 16 bases in the middle. CDR3 length: 13 amino acids. The CDR3 region has the DNA TGTGCCAGCAGCGCCTTTGCGGGTGAAGAGCAGTACTTC. It translates to CASSAFAGEEQYF.

This clone appeared once. This rearrangement joins TRBV29-1 to TRBJ1-1; 7 bases line up with TRBD1. V trimming: 5 bases; J trimming: 4 bases; junction bases outside the gene matches: 13. Germline V lookup: CDR1 SQVTM, CDR2 ANQGSEA. The length of the CDR3 is 15 residues. CDR3 amino acids: CSVRVSRGLSTEAFF. The CDR3 nucleotides read TGCAGCGTTCGCGTTTCTAGGGGGCTTAGCACTGAAGCTTTCTTT.

There are a few counts of this clone. The chain has TRBV20-1 and TRBJ1-6; 7 positions match TRBD1. Germline CDR1 and CDR2: DFQATT and SNEGSKA (reference sequence). Trimming removed 3 bases from V and 7 bases from J; junction bases left unmatched: 6. There are 14 residues in the CDR3. CDR3 sequence (DNA): TGCAGTGCTAGTACCGGGACAGACAATTCACCCCTCCACTTT. This codes for CSASTGTDNSPLHF.

This clone was recorded a few times. The genes are TRBV20-1 and TRBJ1-2; 7 nucleotides align to TRBD1. CDR1 is DFQATT and CDR2 is SNEGSKA in the germline V gene (reference sequence). This CDR3 region has 11 residues. CDR3 loop: CRGDSHYGYTF. The CDR3 DNA follows: TGCAGGGGGGACAGCCACTATGGCTACACCTTC.

This sequence joins TRBV6-1 and TRBJ1-3; D remains unclear. Per germline, CDR1 MNHNS and CDR2 SASEGT. V lost 3 bases and J lost 0, with 18 bases in between. This CDR3 contains 18 residues. DNA of the CDR3: TGTGCCAGCAGTGAGGCAGGAATGCGGGCGAGCTCTGGAAACACCATATATTTT. It encodes CASSEAGMRASSGNTIYF.

This clone was picked up many times. The V gene is TRBV20-1, the J gene TRBJ2-1; maybe TRBD2 (6 bases). The CDR3 has 10 residues. Trimming pared 5 bases from V and 15 bases from J, leaving 14 bases between. Germline lookup yields CDR1 DFQATT and CDR2 SNEGSKA (reference sequence). CDR3 DNA: TGCAGTGCTTTAGGGGCTAGCGCGTTCTTC. Translated, it gives CSALGASAFF.

The V call is TRBV7-2, the J call TRBJ2-7; 7 nucleotides agree with TRBD2. The CDR3 is made up of 14 amino acids. Germline CDR1 reads SGHTA; CDR2 reads FQGNSA. Losses at the gene ends were 2 bases for V and 5 bases for J; bases not matched to a gene: 6. As DNA, the CDR3 is TGTGCCAGCAGCTTATTACTAGCGTCCCACGAGCAGTACTTC. Translation: CASSLLLASHEQYF.

This chain joins TRBV18 and TRBJ1-5; D gene ambiguous. Looked up from germline, CDR1 is KGHSH and CDR2 is LQKENI. Trimming took off 3 bases at V and 1 base at J, with 13 bases between the two ends. This CDR3 is 16 amino acids long. The chain's CDR3 is CASSPGRGGSNQPQHF. The CDR3 bases are TGTGCCAGCTCACCCGGGCGGGGTGGGAGCAATCAGCCCCAGCATTTT.

This clone was picked up one time. The chain has TRBV21-1 and TRBJ1-6. TRBV21-1 is given as a pseudogene. The CDR3 totals 16 residues. CDR3 in amino acids: CASGLGRVTYNSPLHF. The CDR3 nucleotides are TGTGCCAGCGGCCTAGGCCGGGTTACCTATAATTCACCCCTCCACTTT.

The genes are TRBV5-1 and TRBJ2-5; D uncertain. The CDR3 length is 11 residues. Germline V CDR1 and CDR2: SGHRS, YFSETQ. Trimming left V 0 bases short and J 5 bases short, with 2 bases between. The CDR3 reads CASSLAETQYF. The CDR3 DNA is TGCGCCAGCAGCTTGGCGGAGACCCAGTACTTC. The variable domain in full, with the rest retrieved from reference TRBV5-1 and TRBJ2-5, is KAGVTQTPRYLIKTRGQQVTLSCSPISGHRSVSWYQQTPGQGLQFLFEYFSETQRNKGNFPGRFSGRQFSNSRSEMNVSTLELGDSALYLCASSLAETQYFGPGTRLLVL.

The rearrangement links TRBV5-4 to TRBJ1-4; the match to TRBD1 covers 8 bases. V lost 5 bases to trimming and J lost 3 bases; unmatched junction nucleotides: 9. The CDR3 is 16 residues long. Germline V gene data show CDR1 as SGHNT and CDR2 as YYREEE (reference sequence). CDR3 DNA: TGTGCCAGCAGTACGCGCCAGGGGGCGGCTAATGAAAAACTGTTTTTT. Translated, it gives CASSTRQGAANEKLFF.

The V call is TRBV7-9, the J call TRBJ1-2, with D perhaps TRBD1 (6 bases). With 2 bases removed from V and 6 bases from J, the gap between germline ends came to 13 bases. Germline V gene lookup returns CDR1 SEHNR and CDR2 FQNEAQ (reference sequence). This CDR3 spans 14 amino acids. DNA for the CDR3: TGTGCCAGCAGCTTATCCCAGGGGATCGATGGCTACACCTTC. Encoded protein: CASSLSQGIDGYTF.

The chain carries TRBV2 and TRBJ2-2; D perhaps matches TRBD1 (7 bases). Germline V CDR1 and CDR2: SNHLY, FYNNEI. The germline V and J ends were trimmed by 5 bases and 5 bases, with 15 bases remaining between them. CDR3 size: 15 residues. CDR3 in DNA: TGTGCCAGCAGTCCTATTCCAGGGGGGACCGGGGAGCTGTTTTTT. This encodes CASSPIPGGTGELFF.

The sample holds one count of this clone. CDR3 region: CASSLDSGASVNEQFF. CDR3 bases: TGTGCCAGCAGCTTAGATTCCGGGGCTAGCGTGAATGAGCAGTTCTTC. J is TRBJ2-1 and V is TRBV11-3, with a tentative D call TRBD2 (6 bases). From germline, CDR1 is SGHNT and CDR2 YENEEA. The CDR3 spans 16 residues. Trimming took off 0 bases at V and 7 bases at J, with 16 bases between the two ends.